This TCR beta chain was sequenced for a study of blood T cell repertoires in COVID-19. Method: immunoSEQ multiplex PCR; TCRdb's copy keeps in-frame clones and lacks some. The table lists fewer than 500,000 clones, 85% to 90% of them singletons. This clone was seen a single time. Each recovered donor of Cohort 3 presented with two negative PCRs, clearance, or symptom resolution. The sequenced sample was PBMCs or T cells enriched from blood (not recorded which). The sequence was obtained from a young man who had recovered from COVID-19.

CDR3 bases: TGTGCCAGCAGCGGCACAGGGGGCGCGTACGCCGGGGAGCTGTTTTTT. Residues: CASSGTGGAYAGELFF. The chain employs TRBV5-4 and TRBJ2-2; 9 bases are a match to TRBD1. CDR1 and CDR2 (germline): SGHNT, YYREEE (reference sequence). The CDR3 is 16 amino acids. J gave up 6 bases and V 4 bases, and 10 bases lay outside the gene matches.